What follows are 28 T cell receptor beta chains derived from one specimen sequenced in a study of blood T cells in healthy people across ages. Alongside a J-beta primer mix, a sample-barcoded 5' primer served in a second PCR lasting roughly 7 to 12 cycles. MiXCR, run by TCRdb on the 5' RACE reads, gives a single entry per CDR3 protein. The sample consists of around 1,600,000 distinct CDR3 sequences, approximately 39% of them appearing once. The specimen was blood. Receptors were obtained from a woman younger than 35 in good health.

The V and J genes are TRBV20-1 and TRBJ1-4, with 8 nucleotides matching TRBD1. J was trimmed by 2 bases and V by 2 bases; bases with no gene match: 7. The germline V gene encodes CDR1 DFQATT and CDR2 SNEGSKA (reference sequence). The CDR3 runs to 16 residues. This CDR3 reads CSARSGGERTNEKLFF. CDR3 nucleotides: TGCAGTGCTAGATCAGGGGGCGAACGGACTAATGAAAAACTGTTTTTT.

This clonotype was observed a handful of times. This rearrangement joins TRBV29-1 to TRBJ2-1, with unresolved D. The germline V gene has CDR1 SQVTM and CDR2 ANQGSEA. Trimming removed 3 bases at V and 3 bases at J, with 12 bases between. The CDR3 covers 14 residues. The CDR3 nucleotides are TGCAGCGTTGATATACCCTGGGTCTACAATGAGCAGTTCTTC. It specifies CSVDIPWVYNEQFF.

The chain employs TRBV5-1 and TRBJ1-4; D possibly corresponds to TRBD1 (6 bases). CDR3 length: 17 amino acids. CDR1 and CDR2 (germline): SGHRS, YFSETQ. The V and J ends lost 0 bases and 4 bases respectively, with 16 bases between them. The DNA for the CDR3 is TGCGCCAGCAGCTTGGGGACTTTGGACAGCCTTAATGAAAAACTGTTTTTT. Amino acids: CASSLGTLDSLNEKLFF.

This sequence joins TRBV29-1 and TRBJ2-5; a weak D match, TRBD1 (5 bases). CDR1 is SQVTM, CDR2 ANQGSEA, per germline. The CDR3 contains 12 residues. V lost 6 bases and J 2 bases, leaving 10 bases between the germline ends. DNA for the CDR3: TGCAGCGTCGGATCAGGGCAAGAGACCCAGTACTTC. Protein: CSVGSGQETQYF.

J is TRBJ2-1 and V is TRBV19, with a possible D match to TRBD2 (5 bases). V lost 4 bases and J 2 bases, leaving 12 bases between the germline ends. This CDR3 has 15 amino acids. Germline CDR1 reads LNHDA; CDR2 reads SQIVND (reference sequence). CDR3 DNA sequence: TGTGCCAGTAGTAACGGGATGTCTCCCTACAATGAGCAGTTCTTC. Its translation: CASSNGMSPYNEQFF.

There are many counts of this clonotype. The J gene is TRBJ2-3, the V gene TRBV4-1, with TRBD2 matching over 7 bases. V shed 4 bases and J 2 bases; nucleotides not matched to a gene: 6. The germline V gene encodes CDR1 MGHRA and CDR2 YSYEKL. The CDR3 contains 15 residues. This chain's CDR3 is CASSPPGTTTDTQYF. The CDR3 DNA sequence: TGCGCCAGCAGCCCACCCGGGACTACCACAGATACGCAGTATTTT.

This clonotype was recorded a few times. The chain has TRBV12-3 or TRBV12-4 and TRBJ2-3; no definite D call. The CDR3 is 13 residues long. The ends were cut back, 2 bases at V and 3 bases at J, with 6 bases in the middle. The CDR3, as DNA: TGTGCCAGCAGTTTAATGAGGACAGATACGCAGTATTTT. This encodes CASSLMRTDTQYF.

This chain links TRBV7-2 with TRBJ2-7; possibly TRBD1 or TRBD2 for D (6 bases each). Germline CDR1 and CDR2: SGHTA and FQGNSA. The CDR3 spans 14 residues. V shed 3 bases and J shed 5 bases, with 14 bases lying between them. The CDR3 DNA reads as TGTGCCAGCAGCTTTTCGGGGGCGGCTAACGAGCAGTACTTC. Its protein is CASSFSGAANEQYF.

This clonotype has more than one count but fewer than ten. The gene calls are TRBV5-5 and TRBJ1-6, with D maybe TRBD1 (6 bases). Trimming left V 4 bases short and J 4 bases short, with 15 bases between. The germline V gene encodes CDR1 SGHKS and CDR2 YYEKEE (reference sequence). This CDR3 has 16 amino acids. The CDR3 DNA sequence: TGTGCCAGCAGCCCCCGTGACAGGTATTATAATTCACCCCTCCACTTT. It translates to CASSPRDRYYNSPLHF. Drawing the rest from reference TRBV5-5 and TRBJ1-6, the complete variable domain is DAGVTQSPTHLIKTRGQQVTLRCSPISGHKSVSWYQQVLGQGPQFIFQYYEKEERGRGNFPDRFSARQFPNYSSELNVNALLLGDSALYLCASSPRDRYYNSPLHFGNGTRLTVT.

This sequence joins TRBV3-1 and TRBJ2-4, with 8 bases that match TRBD2. The CDR3 is 17 amino acids. The V gene's germline CDR1 is LGHDT and CDR2 YNNKEL (reference sequence). Trimming cost V 2 bases and J 1 base; bases outside gene matches: 7. The CDR3 is CASSQLRGGAAKNIQYF. CDR3 DNA: TGTGCCAGCAGCCAACTCCGGGGGGGTGCGGCCAAAAACATTCAGTACTTC.

This clonotype was recorded many times. This chain joins TRBV29-1 and TRBJ2-7, with TRBD2 as a possible D gene (5 bases). Trimming pared 5 bases from V and 7 bases from J, leaving 15 bases between. CDR1 is SQVTM and CDR2 is ANQGSEA in the germline V gene. The CDR3 is 12 residues long. The CDR3 DNA reads TGCAGCGTTTCCCACAGCGGTGGGGAGCAGTACTTC. Amino acids: CSVSHSGGEQYF.

This sequence joins TRBV27 and TRBJ2-7; 8 nucleotides match TRBD1. In germline, CDR1 is MNHEY, CDR2 SMNVEV (reference sequence). The J segment lost 5 bases and the V segment lost 5 bases, leaving 11 bases of the junction unmatched. The CDR3 extends over 15 amino acids. CDR3 bases: TGTGCCAGCAGTAGCTTCGGACAGGGTATTAACGAGCAGTACTTC. The encoded protein is CASSSFGQGINEQYF.

This chain links TRBV12-3 or TRBV12-4 with TRBJ2-1; 11 positions agree with TRBD2. V was pared by 6 bases and J by 4 bases, with 8 bases of the junction left unmatched. This CDR3 is 16 amino acids long. The CDR3 region has the DNA TGTGCCAGCAGGAGAGCTACTAGCGGGGGTTACAATGAGCAGTTCTTC. Encoded protein: CASRRATSGGYNEQFF.

The DNA of the CDR3 is TGTGCCAGCAGCTTTACAACCCGAACCCAAGAGACCCAGTACTTC. Protein product: CASSFTTRTQETQYF. The rearrangement uses TRBV11-1 and TRBJ2-5, with D uncertain. The CDR3 runs to 15 residues. Deletions cut 3 bases from V and 1 base from J, with 12 bases between. Germline V gene data show CDR1 as SGHAT and CDR2 as FQDESV (reference sequence).

This clonotype was found a few times. The rearrangement joins TRBV27 to TRBJ1-2, with D uncertain. Germline V gene lookup returns CDR1 MNHEY and CDR2 SMNVEV (reference sequence). Trimming removed 3 bases from V and 6 bases from J, with 14 bases in between. This CDR3 region has 14 residues. CDR3 in amino acids: CASSLNPTPNGYTF. CDR3 DNA: TGTGCCAGCAGTTTGAACCCGACCCCAAATGGCTACACCTTC.

The chain is built from TRBV7-2 and TRBJ2-4; 8 nucleotides agree with TRBD2. J was trimmed by 13 bases and V by 6 bases; bases with no gene match: 14. The CDR3 spans 14 residues. Germline V gives CDR1 SGHTA, CDR2 FQGNSA. In nucleotides, the CDR3 is TGTGCCAGCAGGGGACTAGTTGGCGACAATGAGCAGTACTTC. Its translation is CASRGLVGDNEQYF.

This clonotype has a handful of counts. CDR3 DNA sequence: TGTGCCAGCAGTCGCGTAAGCTCCTACAATGAGCAGTTCTTC. Its protein is CASSRVSSYNEQFF. This chain joins TRBV6-5 and TRBJ2-1; D is uncertain. Per the germline V gene, CDR1 is MNHEY and CDR2 is SVGAGI. This CDR3 has 14 amino acids. V was pared by 5 bases and J by 0 bases, with 8 bases between.

The V call is TRBV14, the J call TRBJ2-7, with D perhaps TRBD2 (6 bases). Germline CDR1 reads SGHDN; CDR2 reads FVKESK. Trimming took 1 base from V and 2 from J, leaving 12 bases between them. The CDR3 contains 15 residues. CDR3 amino acids: CASSQAVGRPYEQYF. Written as DNA, the CDR3 is TGTGCCAGCAGCCAAGCGGTGGGGAGGCCCTACGAGCAGTACTTC.

V is TRBV2 and J is TRBJ2-1, with 8 positions matching TRBD2. The V segment lost 1 base and the J segment 13 bases; nucleotides outside the gene matches: 12. The CDR3 sequence is 15 residues long. CDR1 is SNHLY, CDR2 FYNNEI, per germline. The CDR3 here is CASSEEGLAGTPQFF. DNA for the CDR3: TGTGCCAGCAGTGAAGAGGGATTAGCGGGAACTCCCCAGTTCTTC.

This rearrangement joins TRBV20-1 to TRBJ1-4; no definite D call. The germline V and J ends were trimmed by 7 bases and 4 bases, with 13 bases remaining between them. Per germline, CDR1 DFQATT and CDR2 SNEGSKA (reference sequence). This CDR3 region has 13 residues. Here the CDR3 DNA reads TGCAGTGGGACGGCTCAGAATAATGAAAAACTGTTTTTT. This sequence encodes CSGTAQNNEKLFF.

This clonotype occurred a few times. V is TRBV24-1 and J is TRBJ2-1, with D perhaps TRBD1 (5 bases). The CDR3 length is 18 residues. Germline CDR1 is KGHDR and CDR2 is SFDVKD. Trimming shortened V by 3 bases and J by 2 bases, and 19 bases separated the two germline ends. This chain's CDR3 is CATSDHLLSGNAYNEQFF. CDR3 coding DNA: TGTGCCACCAGTGATCACCTTCTTTCAGGGAACGCCTACAATGAGCAGTTCTTC.

The V call is TRBV7-8, the J call TRBJ2-4; a possible D gene is TRBD1 (6 bases). With 2 bases removed from V and 13 bases from J, the gap between germline ends came to 9 bases. Germline CDR1 SGHVS, CDR2 FQNEAQ. The CDR3 runs to 11 residues. This CDR3 reads CASSLLQGQYF. The CDR3, as DNA: TGTGCCAGCAGCTTACTTCAGGGGCAGTACTTC.

This clonotype was seen a single time. The chain combines TRBV28 with TRBJ2-1, with D perhaps matching TRBD2 (5 bases). Germline V gene sequence: CDR1 MDHEN, CDR2 SYDVKM. This CDR3 is built from 14 residues. V was cut by 4 bases and J by 13 bases, with 20 bases left in between. DNA of the CDR3: TGTGCCAGCAGTTCGGGAAGTTGGAAAGAGACCCAGTTCTTC. Translation: CASSSGSWKETQFF.

The V call is TRBV11-2, the J call TRBJ2-7; D is perhaps TRBD2 (6 bases). Matching the DNA end better, TRBJ2-4 makes the J call doubtful. The CDR3 is made up of 16 amino acids. The germline gives CDR1 SGHAT, CDR2 FQNNGV. CDR3 sequence reads: CASSLFPRDSRNIQYF. Here the CDR3 DNA reads TGTGCCAGCAGCTTATTCCCCCGGGACTCAAGGAACATTCAGTACTTC.

This clonotype has a handful of counts. V gene TRBV12-3 or TRBV12-4 combines with J gene TRBJ2-3; D gene unclear. The CDR3 is 13 amino acids. Trimming pared 3 bases from V and 6 bases from J, leaving 10 bases between. In DNA, the CDR3 is TGTGCCAGCAGTTTCACTTGGGTGGATACGCAGTATTTT. Amino acid sequence: CASSFTWVDTQYF.

The chain couples TRBV27 to TRBJ1-2; TRBD1 matches at 8 bases. Germline lookup yields CDR1 MNHEY and CDR2 SMNVEV (reference sequence). The junction had 10 bases not matched to a gene; V was cut back by 9 bases and J by 4 bases. The CDR3 runs 14 residues. The CDR3 coding sequence is TGTGCCAGAAAGACAGGGGTACCTTCCTATGGCTACACCTTC. Residues: CARKTGVPSYGYTF.

This clonotype was counted once. CDR3 DNA sequence: TGCGCCAGCAGCCGCACAGGGACTAGCGAGTACAATGAGCAGTACTTC. It translates to CASSRTGTSEYNEQYF. This chain uses TRBV4-3 with TRBJ2-7; 10 bases are a match to TRBD2. Germline V CDR1 and CDR2: LGHNA, YSLEER. V lost 4 bases to trimming and J lost 7 bases; unmatched junction nucleotides: 13. This CDR3 has 16 residues.

The CDR3 DNA reads as TGTGCCAGCAGCGTATTCAGGGGGACGCTCCAAGAGACCCAGTACTTC. Its protein is CASSVFRGTLQETQYF. The chain recombines TRBV9 with TRBJ2-5; TRBD1 aligns across 7 bases. The CDR3 loop spans 16 amino acids. V shed 1 base, J shed 1 base, and the junction held 7 bases outside the gene matches. CDR1 and CDR2 (germline): SGDLS, YYNGEE.